This TCR beta chain stems from a study of T-cell memory formation after mild COVID-19. Overall study findings and caveats: In pre-infection memory, a portion of responding clones appeared, which suggested that cross-reactive memory joined.

Of note for this clonotype: What it binds is unknown.

The CDR3 loop spans 13 amino acids. The germline CDR1 and CDR2 sequences are LNHNV and YYDKDF (reference sequence). V lost 9 bases and J 10 bases, leaving 16 bases between the germline ends. 5'RACE with constant-segment primers built TCRalpha and TCRbeta cDNA libraries with UMIs. One entry per CDR3 protein, called by TCRdb with MiXCR from the 5' RACE reads. The sample carries 250,000 to 350,000 distinct CDR3 sequences, under 20% recorded once. The receptor's source is a young man who had mild COVID-19 (a few samples of this study predate the infection). Cell type and time point are not known. The sample comprised PBMCs or a T cell subset sorted from them (not recorded which). The chain joins TRBV15 to TRBJ1-6, with no clear D. CDR3 amino acids: CATSLAGESPLHF. The DNA for the CDR3 is TGTGCCACATCGCTCGCGGGAGAGTCACCCCTCCACTTT.